Reported below is one T cell receptor (beta chain). Its target is unknown. This entry belongs to a study of regulatory dendritic cells for organ transplantation. Broader study findings: Naive T cells showed high diversity, memory cells less, memory CD8+ least. Considerable individual heterogeneity was seen in alloreactive memory CD8+ T cells. Memory CD8+ clonal expansion seemed more limited with regulatory than mature dendritic cells.

Germline V CDR1 and CDR2: KGHSH, LQKENI. The CDR3 is made up of 15 amino acids. V dropped 1 base and J dropped 2 bases, with 11 bases sitting between them. Sequenced by immunoSEQ multiplex PCR; TCRdb stores in-frame clones only, minus some. The table shows approximately 35,000 clones, with 70% to 90% occurring only once. CD4+ or CD8+ T cells were sorted as naive CD45RA+ or memory CD45RO+. The chain carries TRBV18 and TRBJ2-5, with D hard to call. The sequenced sample consisted of naive CD4+ T cells from blood. The subset: CD45RA+ naive T cells. The sequence was collected from a human donor in good health. The CDR3: CASSPLQGQQETQYF. CDR3 DNA sequence: TGTGCCAGCTCACCACTACAAGGCCAACAAGAGACCCAGTACTTC.